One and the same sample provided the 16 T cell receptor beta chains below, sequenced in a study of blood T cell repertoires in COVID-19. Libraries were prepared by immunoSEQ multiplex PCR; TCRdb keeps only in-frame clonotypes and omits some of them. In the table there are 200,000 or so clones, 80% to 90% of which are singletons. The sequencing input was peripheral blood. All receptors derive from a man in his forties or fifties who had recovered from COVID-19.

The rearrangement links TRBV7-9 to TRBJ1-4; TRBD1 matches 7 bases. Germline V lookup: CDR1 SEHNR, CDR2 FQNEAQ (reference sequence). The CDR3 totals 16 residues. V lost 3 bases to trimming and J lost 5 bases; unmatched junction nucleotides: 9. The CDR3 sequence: CASSLANRGVNEKLFF. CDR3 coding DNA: TGTGCCAGCAGCTTGGCCAACAGGGGAGTAAATGAAAAACTGTTTTTT.

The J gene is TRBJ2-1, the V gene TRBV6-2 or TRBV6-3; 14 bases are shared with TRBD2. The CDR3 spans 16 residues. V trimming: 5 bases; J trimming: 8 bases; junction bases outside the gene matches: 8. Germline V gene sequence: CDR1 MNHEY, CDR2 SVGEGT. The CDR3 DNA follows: TGTGCCAGCAGTACCGGGACTAGCGGGAGTGGTGATGAGCAGTTCTTC. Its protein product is CASSTGTSGSGDEQFF.

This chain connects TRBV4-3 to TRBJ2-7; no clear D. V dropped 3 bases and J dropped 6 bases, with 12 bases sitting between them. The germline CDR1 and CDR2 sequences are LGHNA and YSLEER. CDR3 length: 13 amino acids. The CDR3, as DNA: TGCGCCAGCAGCCAGCAAAAGAGCACCGAGCAGTACTTC. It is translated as CASSQQKSTEQYF.

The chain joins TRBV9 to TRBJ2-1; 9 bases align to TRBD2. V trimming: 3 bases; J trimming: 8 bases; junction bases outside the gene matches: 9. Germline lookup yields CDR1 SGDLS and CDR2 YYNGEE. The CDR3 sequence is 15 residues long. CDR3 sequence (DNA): TGTGCCAGCAGCGCCAGCGGGGGGCCATGGGATGAGCAGTTCTTC. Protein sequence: CASSASGGPWDEQFF.

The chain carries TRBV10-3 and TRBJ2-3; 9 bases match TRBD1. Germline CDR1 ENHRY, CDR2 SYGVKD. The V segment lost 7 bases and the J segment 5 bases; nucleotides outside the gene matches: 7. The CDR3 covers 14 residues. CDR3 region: CAITQTGGGDTQYF. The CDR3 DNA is TGTGCCATCACCCAGACAGGGGGGGGAGATACGCAGTATTTT.

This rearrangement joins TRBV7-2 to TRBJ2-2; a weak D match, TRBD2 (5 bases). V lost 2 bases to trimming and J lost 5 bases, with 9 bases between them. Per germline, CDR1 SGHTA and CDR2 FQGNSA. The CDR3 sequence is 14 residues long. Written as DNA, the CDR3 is TGTGCCAGCAGCTTATGGTCGGGGACCGGGGAGCTGTTTTTT. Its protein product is CASSLWSGTGELFF.

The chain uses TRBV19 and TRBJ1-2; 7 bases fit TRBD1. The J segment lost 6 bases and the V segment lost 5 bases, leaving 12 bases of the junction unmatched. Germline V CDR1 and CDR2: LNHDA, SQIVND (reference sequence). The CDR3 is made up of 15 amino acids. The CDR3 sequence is CASSHKQGYLDGYTF. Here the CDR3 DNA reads TGTGCCAGTAGTCACAAACAGGGGTATCTAGATGGCTACACCTTC.

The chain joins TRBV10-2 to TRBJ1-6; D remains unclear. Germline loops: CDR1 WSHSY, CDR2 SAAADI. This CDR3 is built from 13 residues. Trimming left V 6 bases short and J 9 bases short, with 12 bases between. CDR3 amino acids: CASRDLTISPLHF. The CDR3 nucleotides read TGCGCCAGCAGGGACCTGACTATTTCACCCCTCCACTTT.

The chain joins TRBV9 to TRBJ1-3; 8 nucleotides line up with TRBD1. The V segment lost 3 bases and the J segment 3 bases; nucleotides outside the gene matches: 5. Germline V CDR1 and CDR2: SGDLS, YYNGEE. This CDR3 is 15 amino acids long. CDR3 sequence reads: CASSARGQFGNTIYF. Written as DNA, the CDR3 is TGTGCCAGCAGCGCCAGGGGGCAGTTTGGAAACACCATATATTTT.

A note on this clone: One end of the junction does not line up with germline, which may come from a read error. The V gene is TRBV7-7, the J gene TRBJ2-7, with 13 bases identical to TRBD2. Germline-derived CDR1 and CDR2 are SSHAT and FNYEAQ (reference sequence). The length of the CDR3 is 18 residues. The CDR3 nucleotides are TGTGCTAGCAGCCGGGGACTAGCGGGGATCCGAACAGGCTACGAGCAGTACTTC. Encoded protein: CASSRGLAGIRTGYEQYF. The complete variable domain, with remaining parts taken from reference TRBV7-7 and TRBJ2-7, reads GAGVSQSPRYKVTKRGQDVTLRCDPISSHATLYWYQQALGQGPEFLTYFNYEAQPDKSGLPSDRFSAERPEGSISTLTIQRTEQRDSAMYRCASSRGLAGIRTGYEQYFGPGTRLTVT.

The CDR3 nucleotides are TGTGCCAGCAGCTTAGGGGGGACAGGGCGTGAAGCTTTCTTT. Its translation is CASSLGGTGREAFF. The chain couples TRBV13 to TRBJ1-1, with 9 bases that match TRBD1. With V trimmed by 0 bases and J by 7 bases, 3 bases remained unmatched. Germline-derived CDR1 and CDR2 are PRHDT and FYEKMQ (reference sequence). The CDR3 consists of 14 residues.

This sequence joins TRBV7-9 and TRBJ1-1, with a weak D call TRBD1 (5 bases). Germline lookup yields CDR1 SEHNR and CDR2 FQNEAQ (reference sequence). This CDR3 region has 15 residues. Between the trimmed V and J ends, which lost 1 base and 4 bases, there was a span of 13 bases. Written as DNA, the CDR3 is TGTGCCAGCAGCTTAGGAGCAGGGATGGGCACTGAAGCTTTCTTT. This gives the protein CASSLGAGMGTEAFF.

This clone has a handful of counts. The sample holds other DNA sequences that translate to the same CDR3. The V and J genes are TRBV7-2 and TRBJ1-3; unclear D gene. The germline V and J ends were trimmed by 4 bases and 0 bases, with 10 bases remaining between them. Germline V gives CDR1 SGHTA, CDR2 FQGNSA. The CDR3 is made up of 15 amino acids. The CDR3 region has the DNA TGTGCCAGCAGCTCCCGGGGAGGCTCTGGAAACACCATATATTTT. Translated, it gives CASSSRGGSGNTIYF.

The CDR3 protein is CASSPPATEYEQYF. The DNA of the CDR3 is TGTGCCAGCAGTCCCCCCGCGACAGAATACGAGCAGTACTTC. The chain carries TRBV7-2 and TRBJ2-7; weak D call: TRBD1 (5 bases). The germline V gene has CDR1 SGHTA and CDR2 FQGNSA. The length of the CDR3 is 14 residues. The V and J ends lost 6 bases and 4 bases respectively, with 16 bases between them.

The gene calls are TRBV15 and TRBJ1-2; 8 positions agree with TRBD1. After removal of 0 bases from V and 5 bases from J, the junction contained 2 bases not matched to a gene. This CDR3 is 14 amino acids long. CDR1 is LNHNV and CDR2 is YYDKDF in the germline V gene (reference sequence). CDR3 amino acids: CATSRDGTGYGYTF. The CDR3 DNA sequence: TGTGCCACCAGCAGAGACGGGACAGGATATGGCTACACCTTC.

CDR3 bases: TGCGCCAGCAGCCCCCACCGAAGGGACAGGACTTATGGCTACACCTTC. Translated, it gives CASSPHRRDRTYGYTF. This chain links TRBV4-3 with TRBJ1-2, with TRBD1 identical over 8 bases. The CDR3 contains 16 residues. The trim removed 4 bases at V and 5 bases at J, leaving 12 bases unmatched. Per the germline V gene, CDR1 is LGHNA and CDR2 is YSLEER.